The 16 T cell receptor beta chains reported below all come from one sample, sequenced in a study of blood T cell repertoires in COVID-19. Method: immunoSEQ multiplex PCR; TCRdb's copy keeps in-frame clones and lacks some. The sample contains around 20,000 clones, 85% of which appear only once. Sequences were obtained from peripheral blood. Receptors were obtained from a man of 80 years or more with acute or convalescent COVID-19.

The V and J genes are TRBV4-3 and TRBJ1-2, with no clear D. Looked up from germline, CDR1 is LGHNA and CDR2 is YSLEER. CDR3 length: 19 residues. V was clipped by 2 bases and J by 7 bases, with 29 bases between them. CDR3 in amino acids: CASSQKGGRATLTSPGYTF. CDR3 nucleotides: TGCGCCAGCAGCCAAAAAGGCGGGAGGGCCACTCTAACGTCTCCTGGCTACACCTTC.

The chain employs TRBV7-2 and TRBJ2-7; 10 positions agree with TRBD1. Trimming took 0 bases from V and 4 from J; bases not matched to a gene: 6. This CDR3 region has 16 residues. CDR1 SGHTA and CDR2 FQGNSA come from the germline V gene. This CDR3 reads CASSLAPTGGKYEQYF. The CDR3 coding sequence is TGTGCCAGCAGCTTAGCCCCGACAGGGGGCAAGTACGAGCAGTACTTC.

The chain has TRBV2 and TRBJ1-2, with D hard to call. The CDR3 extends over 11 amino acids. V dropped 6 bases and J dropped 4 bases, with 6 bases sitting between them. Germline CDR1 reads SNHLY; CDR2 reads FYNNEI. CDR3 DNA: TGTGCCAGCAGCCCAGTCTATGGCTACACCTTC. This encodes CASSPVYGYTF.

The chain employs TRBV14 and TRBJ1-4; tentatively, D is TRBD1 (6 bases). Trimming cost V 1 base and J 7 bases, with 16 bases left between them. Germline CDR1 reads SGHDN; CDR2 reads FVKESK. The CDR3 contains 16 residues. The CDR3 DNA sequence: TGTGCCAGCAGCCAAGGTTATCAGGGGCTGAGTGAAAAACTGTTTTTT. Amino acid sequence: CASSQGYQGLSEKLFF.

This clone has only a few counts. For the CDR3, the DNA is TGTGCCAGCAGAGTGGGGCGGAACACTGAAGCTTTCTTT. This sequence encodes CASRVGRNTEAFF. This chain uses TRBV16 with TRBJ1-1; the D gene is possibly TRBD1 (5 bases). CDR3 size: 13 residues. Germline CDR1 KGHSY, CDR2 FQNENV. The V and J ends lost 6 bases and 1 base respectively, with 9 bases between them.

V usage is TRBV27 and J usage is TRBJ1-6; D call uncertain. This CDR3 comprises 14 residues. Germline V gene sequence: CDR1 MNHEY, CDR2 SMNVEV (reference sequence). V was cut by 5 bases and J by 7 bases, with 12 bases left in between. Here the CDR3 DNA reads TGTGCCAGCAGTGCCACCCGAGGCAATTCACCCCTCCACTTT. This sequence encodes CASSATRGNSPLHF.

The table lists this clone with many counts. The chain recombines TRBV12-3 or TRBV12-4 with TRBJ1-2; D may be TRBD1 (6 bases). The CDR3 runs 12 residues. V was pared by 3 bases and J by 8 bases, with 10 bases between. In DNA, the CDR3 is TGTGCCAGCAGTTTGGGGGCTGCGGGCTACACCTTC. Protein sequence: CASSLGAAGYTF.

V gene TRBV4-1 combines with J gene TRBJ1-6, with a tentative D call TRBD1 (5 bases). Trimming shortened V by 11 bases and J by 6 bases, and 20 bases separated the two germline ends. The CDR3 sequence is 15 residues long. Germline values: CDR1 MGHRA, CDR2 YSYEKL. CDR3 loop: CAAAAPGLANSPLHF. For the CDR3, the DNA is TGCGCCGCTGCTGCGCCGGGACTGGCTAATTCACCCCTCCACTTT.

This clone was detected a few times. This sequence joins TRBV5-8 and TRBJ1-5; D is uncertain. Trimming shortened V by 6 bases and J by 3 bases, and 16 bases separated the two germline ends. The CDR3 is made up of 15 amino acids. The V gene's germline CDR1 is SGHTS and CDR2 YDEGEE. The CDR3, as DNA: TGTGCCAGCACCCCGCGAATCGCCGCCAATCAGCCCCAGCATTTT. Its translation is CASTPRIAANQPQHF.

The chain employs TRBV4-3 and TRBJ1-2; 11 positions match TRBD1. Losses at the gene ends were 0 bases for V and 4 bases for J; bases not matched to a gene: 1. CDR1 is LGHNA, CDR2 YSLEER, per germline. This CDR3 contains 15 residues. The CDR3 coding sequence is TGCGCCAGCAGCCAAGAGGGGACAGGGGGCTATGGCTACACCTTC. As protein: CASSQEGTGGYGYTF.

The chain couples TRBV18 to TRBJ2-1, with 7 nucleotides matching TRBD1. V lost 3 bases and J lost 8; bases outside the gene matches: 1. The CDR3 is made up of 12 amino acids. Germline V CDR1 and CDR2: KGHSH, LQKENI. CDR3 DNA sequence: TGTGCCAGCTCACCGGGACAGCATGAGCAGTTCTTC. Protein sequence: CASSPGQHEQFF.

The chain employs TRBV7-8 and TRBJ2-1, with 9 nucleotides matching TRBD2. Germline values: CDR1 SGHVS, CDR2 FQNEAQ. The junction had 7 bases not matched to a gene; V was cut back by 4 bases and J by 6 bases. The CDR3 contains 15 residues. DNA for the CDR3: TGTGCCAGCAGCTGGCTCGCGGGGGGGCCCAATGAGCAGTTCTTC. It encodes CASSWLAGGPNEQFF.

The chain links TRBV7-3 to TRBJ1-1, with 8 bases identical to TRBD1. Losses at the gene ends were 1 base for V and 1 base for J; bases not matched to a gene: 2. This CDR3 has 15 residues. The germline V gene has CDR1 SGHTA and CDR2 FQGTGA. CDR3 DNA sequence: TGTGCCAGCAGCTTAAGGGGACAGGAGAACACTGAAGCTTTCTTT. It codes for CASSLRGQENTEAFF.

This clone appeared once. J is TRBJ2-7 and V is TRBV6-6; no clear D. Germline loops: CDR1 MNHNY, CDR2 SVGAGI (reference sequence). Trimming took 2 bases from V and 4 from J, leaving 9 bases between them. This CDR3 is built from 13 residues. The CDR3 loop is CASSYGERYEQYF. CDR3 nucleotides: TGTGCCAGCAGTTACGGAGAAAGGTACGAGCAGTACTTC.

The chain has TRBV2 and TRBJ2-3, with 8 bases fitting TRBD1. CDR1 is SNHLY, CDR2 FYNNEI, per germline. CDR3 length: 14 residues. Germline trimming cut 7 bases from V and 4 bases from J; bases unmatched to any gene: 7. This CDR3 reads CASNGQGGADTQYF. The CDR3 coding sequence is TGTGCCAGCAATGGACAGGGCGGGGCAGATACGCAGTATTTT.

This rearrangement joins TRBV10-3 to TRBJ1-2, with D perhaps matching TRBD1 (5 bases). The CDR3 consists of 15 residues. Germline CDR1 reads ENHRY; CDR2 reads SYGVKD. Trimming shortened V by 2 bases and J by 8 bases, and 18 bases separated the two germline ends. CDR3 nucleotide sequence: TGTGCCATCAGTGAGCCCGGGAGGGCAGGGAAAGGCTACACCTTC. This translates into CAISEPGRAGKGYTF.